These 7 T cell receptor beta chains came from one sample sequenced in a study of cytomegalovirus exposure and HLA in healthy donors. Amplification used 60 Vbeta primers and 13 Jbeta primers. The method was immunoSEQ multiplex PCR; TCRdb's version includes in-frame clones alone and lacks a portion of them. The table has around 130,000 clones, 70% to 80% seen once; the top ten hold around 2.9%. Material: PBMCs. These receptors came from a man aged 30 to 45 in good health and CMV-seronegative.

The sample holds a few counts of this clone. The CDR3, as DNA: TGTGCCATCAGTGCCGGCCAGGACTATGGCTACACCTTC. Its protein is CAISAGQDYGYTF. The chain links TRBV10-3 to TRBJ1-2; D not certain. The ends were cut back, 4 bases at V and 3 bases at J, with 9 bases in the middle. The CDR3 has 13 amino acids. Germline CDR1 reads ENHRY; CDR2 reads SYGVKD.

V and J are TRBV7-8 and TRBJ2-2; possible D gene TRBD2, 7 bases. The CDR3 covers 18 residues. Trimming took 2 bases from V and 1 from J, leaving 17 bases between them. Germline V gives CDR1 SGHVS, CDR2 FQNEAQ. The CDR3 protein is CASSLLFRGAKNTGELFF. CDR3 in DNA: TGTGCCAGCAGCTTACTATTTCGGGGGGCGAAGAACACCGGGGAGCTGTTTTTT.

This clone was observed a single time. V and J are TRBV7-2 and TRBJ2-7, with TRBD1 identical over 7 bases. From germline, CDR1 is SGHTA and CDR2 FQGNSA. This CDR3 comprises 14 residues. Trimming removed 4 bases from V and 2 bases from J; junction bases left unmatched: 5. For the CDR3, the DNA is TGTGCCAGCAGCTGGACAGGTCGGACCTACGAGCAGTACTTC. It encodes CASSWTGRTYEQYF.

The CDR3 DNA is TGTGCCAGCAGCTTATCAGGGTATGGGGACACCATATATTTT. The encoded protein is CASSLSGYGDTIYF. The V and J genes are TRBV7-2 and TRBJ1-3; D may be TRBD1 (5 bases). Germline lookup yields CDR1 SGHTA and CDR2 FQGNSA. This CDR3 is built from 14 residues. V gave up 2 bases and J gave up 8 bases, with 13 bases separating them.

V and J are TRBV25-1 and TRBJ1-2; D call uncertain. V was cut by 1 base and J by 8 bases, with 11 bases left in between. This CDR3 contains 13 residues. Per germline, CDR1 MGHDK and CDR2 SYGVNS. CDR3 in amino acids: CASSEWRAWGYTF. The CDR3 bases are TGTGCCAGCAGTGAATGGAGGGCGTGGGGCTACACCTTC.

The chain has TRBV4-2 and TRBJ2-3, with TRBD2 matching over 7 bases. V dropped 0 bases and J dropped 2; count of bases not matched to a gene: 8. The CDR3 loop spans 17 amino acids. Germline lookup yields CDR1 LGHNA and CDR2 YNFKEQ. The DNA of the CDR3 is TGTGCCAGCAGCCAAGAGGCCATTACTAGCGCCACAGATACGCAGTATTTT. This encodes CASSQEAITSATDTQYF.

This clone was recorded a few times. The gene calls are TRBV4-1 and TRBJ2-7; TRBD2 agrees at 13 bases. The V gene's germline CDR1 is MGHRA and CDR2 YSYEKL. The CDR3 covers 21 residues. Trimming took 3 bases from V and 3 from J; bases not matched to a gene: 20. In nucleotides, the CDR3 is TGCGCCAGCAGCCACCCCCCTCTGGGGACTAGCGGGACCCCCACTTACTACGAGCAGTACTTC. Translating gives CASSHPPLGTSGTPTYYEQYF.